The entry below gives a single T cell receptor (beta chain) sequence along with its context. As yet, its antigen is unknown. This CDR3 comprises 14 residues. V gave up 3 bases and J gave up 3 bases, with 11 bases separating them. Looked up from germline, CDR1 is SGHTA and CDR2 is FQGNSA. The entry originates in a study of vaccination effects on CD4 cells after COVID-19. Overall study results and limits: Marked contraction was observed in infection-induced and vaccine-induced clones late after vaccination.

Data came from immunoSEQ multiplex PCR; TCRdb stores just in-frame clones and leaves some out. Here the sample spans tens of thousands of clones, 70% to 85% being singletons. Prior to sequencing, the ViraFEST assay stimulated PBMC with viral peptide pools, which expanded the antigen-specific CD4+ T cells. Culture proceeded for about 11 days, and CD4+ T cells were then isolated. Two doses of BNT162b2 or mRNA-1273 vaccine were administered to participants. None of the vaccinated had previously contracted SARS-CoV-2, and their nucleocapsid antibodies tested negative. With around 10 ug/ml peptides and 9 to 10 IU/ml IL-2, 2 million or so PBMC per well were cultured. Each culture had half its medium swapped for IL-2 medium on days 3 and 7.

The source is a human donor who received a COVID-19 vaccine. This rearrangement joins TRBV7-2 to TRBJ1-1, with a possible D match to TRBD1 (5 bases). Material: CD4+ T cells from PBMCs cultured with HCoV-229E spike peptides, obtained after COVID-19 vaccination. The CDR3 loop is CASSLQWGDTEAFF. The CDR3 bases are TGTGCCAGCAGCTTGCAGTGGGGGGACACTGAAGCTTTCTTT.